The text below deals with one TCR beta chain. The antigen is unknown. The CDR3 is made up of 15 amino acids. J was trimmed by 4 bases and V by 4 bases; bases with no gene match: 9. The germline V gene encodes CDR1 MDHEN and CDR2 SYDVKM. TCRdb itself ran the 5' RACE reads through MiXCR, one entry per CDR3 protein. The data contain around 500,000 distinct CDR3 sequences, 20% to 25% of them singletons. The data were taken from a study of T cells after yellow fever vaccination. Findings and limits, study-wide: In FACS-sorted repertoires, abundant clonotypes from the bulk population could appear as contaminants. Reappearance after the booster was seen for most primary-vaccination clones, at 96% CD4 and 75% to 90% CD8.

Sequenced here: PBMCs, sampled less than 25 days after the first yellow fever vaccination. This receptor was taken from a young man who received the YFV17D yellow fever vaccine. This chain joins TRBV28 and TRBJ1-2; 7 bases match TRBD1. The CDR3 DNA is TGTGCCAGCAGTTCCTTACAGGGGATTGCCTATGGCTACACCTTC. This translates into CASSSLQGIAYGYTF.